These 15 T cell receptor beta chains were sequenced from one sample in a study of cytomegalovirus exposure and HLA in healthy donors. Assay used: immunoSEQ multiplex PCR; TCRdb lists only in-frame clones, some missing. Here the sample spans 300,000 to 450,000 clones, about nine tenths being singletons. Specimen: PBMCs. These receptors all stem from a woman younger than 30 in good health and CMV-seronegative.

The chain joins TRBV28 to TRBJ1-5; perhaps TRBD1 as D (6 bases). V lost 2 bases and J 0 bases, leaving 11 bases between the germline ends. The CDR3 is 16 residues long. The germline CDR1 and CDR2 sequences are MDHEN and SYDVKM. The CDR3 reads CASSLPGQYSNQPQHF. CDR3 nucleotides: TGTGCCAGCAGTTTACCTGGACAGTATAGCAATCAGCCCCAGCATTTT.

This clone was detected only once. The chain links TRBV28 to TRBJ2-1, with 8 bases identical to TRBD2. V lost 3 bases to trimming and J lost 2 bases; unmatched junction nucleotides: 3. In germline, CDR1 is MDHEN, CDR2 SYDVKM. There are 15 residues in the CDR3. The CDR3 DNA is TGTGCCAGCAGTTTTGGTAGCGGGACCTACAATGAGCAGTTCTTC. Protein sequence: CASSFGSGTYNEQFF.

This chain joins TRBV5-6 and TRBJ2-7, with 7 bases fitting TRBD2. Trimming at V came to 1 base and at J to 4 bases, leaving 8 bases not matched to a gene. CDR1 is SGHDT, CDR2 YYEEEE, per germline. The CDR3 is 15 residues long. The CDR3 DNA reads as TGTGCCAGCAGCTTGCGCGGGGGAGGACGTTACGAGCAGTACTTC. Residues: CASSLRGGGRYEQYF.

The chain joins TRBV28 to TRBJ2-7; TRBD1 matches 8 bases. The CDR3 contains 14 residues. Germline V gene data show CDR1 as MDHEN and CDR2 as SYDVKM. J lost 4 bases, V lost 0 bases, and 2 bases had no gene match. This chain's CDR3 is CASSLWDREYEQYF. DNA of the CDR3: TGTGCCAGCAGTTTATGGGACAGGGAATACGAGCAGTACTTC.

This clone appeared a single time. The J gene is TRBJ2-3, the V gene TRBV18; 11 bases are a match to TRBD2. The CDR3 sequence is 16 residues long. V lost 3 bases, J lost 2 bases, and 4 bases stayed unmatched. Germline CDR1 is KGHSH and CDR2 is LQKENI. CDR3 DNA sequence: TGTGCCAGCTCACCCCCGACTAGCGGGGTCACAGATACGCAGTATTTT. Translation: CASSPPTSGVTDTQYF.

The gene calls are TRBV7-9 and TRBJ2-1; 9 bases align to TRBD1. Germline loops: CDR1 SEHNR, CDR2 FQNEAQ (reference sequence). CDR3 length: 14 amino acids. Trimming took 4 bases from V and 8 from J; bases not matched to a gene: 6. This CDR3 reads CASSSGQGVDEQFF. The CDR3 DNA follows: TGTGCCAGCAGCTCGGGACAGGGTGTGGATGAGCAGTTCTTC.

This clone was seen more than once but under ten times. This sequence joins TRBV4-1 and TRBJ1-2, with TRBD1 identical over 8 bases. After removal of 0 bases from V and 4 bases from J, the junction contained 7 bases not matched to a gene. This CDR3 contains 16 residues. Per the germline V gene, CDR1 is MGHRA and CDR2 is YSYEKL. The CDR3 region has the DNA TGCGCCAGCAGCCAAGATTTGGACAGGGCTTTCTATGGCTACACCTTC. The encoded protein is CASSQDLDRAFYGYTF.

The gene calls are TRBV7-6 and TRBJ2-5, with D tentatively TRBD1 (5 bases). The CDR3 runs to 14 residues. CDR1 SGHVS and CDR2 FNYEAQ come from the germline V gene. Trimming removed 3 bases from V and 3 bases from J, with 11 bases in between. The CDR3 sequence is CASSLYQGKETQYF. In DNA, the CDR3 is TGTGCCAGCAGCTTGTATCAGGGCAAAGAGACCCAGTACTTC.

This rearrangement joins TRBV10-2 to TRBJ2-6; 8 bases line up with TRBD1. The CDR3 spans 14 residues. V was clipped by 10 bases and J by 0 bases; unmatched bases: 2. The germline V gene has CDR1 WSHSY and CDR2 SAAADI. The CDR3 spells CAITGGSGANVLTF. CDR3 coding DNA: TGCGCCATTACAGGGGGCTCTGGGGCCAACGTCCTGACTTTC.

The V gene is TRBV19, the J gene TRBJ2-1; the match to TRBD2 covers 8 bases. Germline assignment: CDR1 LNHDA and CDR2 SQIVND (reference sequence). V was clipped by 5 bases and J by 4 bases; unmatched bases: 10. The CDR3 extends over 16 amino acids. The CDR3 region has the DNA TGTGCCAGTAGTCCACCGGGAGGGGGGGGTTACAATGAGCAGTTCTTC. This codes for CASSPPGGGGYNEQFF. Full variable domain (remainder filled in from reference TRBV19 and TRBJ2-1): DGGITQSPKYLFRKEGQNVTLSCEQNLNHDAMYWYRQDPGQGLRLIYYSQIVNDFQKGDIAEGYSVSREKKESFPLTVTSAQKNPTAFYLCASSPPGGGGYNEQFFGPGTRLTVL.

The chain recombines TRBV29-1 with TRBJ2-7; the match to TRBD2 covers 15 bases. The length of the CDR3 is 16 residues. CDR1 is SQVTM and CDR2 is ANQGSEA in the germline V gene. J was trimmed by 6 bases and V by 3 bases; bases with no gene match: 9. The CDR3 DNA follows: TGCAGCGTTGATGGACTAGCGGGAGGGCCGATTGGCGAGCAGTACTTC. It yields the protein CSVDGLAGGPIGEQYF.

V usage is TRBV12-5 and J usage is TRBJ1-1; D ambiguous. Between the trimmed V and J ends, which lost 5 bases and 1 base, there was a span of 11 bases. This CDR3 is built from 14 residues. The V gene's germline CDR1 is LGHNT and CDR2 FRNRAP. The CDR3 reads CASGTSNKNTEAFF. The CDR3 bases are TGTGCTAGTGGTACCTCAAACAAGAACACTGAAGCTTTCTTT. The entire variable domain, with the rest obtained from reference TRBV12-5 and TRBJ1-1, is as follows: DARVTQTPRHKVTEMGQEVTMRCQPILGHNTVFWYRQTMMQGLELLAYFRNRAPLDDSGMPKDRFSAEMPDATLATLKIQPSEPRDSAVYFCASGTSNKNTEAFFGQGTRLTVV.

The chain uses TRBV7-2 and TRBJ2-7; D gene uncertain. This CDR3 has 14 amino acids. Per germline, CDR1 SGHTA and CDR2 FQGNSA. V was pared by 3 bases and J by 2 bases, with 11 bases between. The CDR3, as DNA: TGTGCCAGCAGCTTCCCGACACGTACCTACGAGCAGTACTTC. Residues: CASSFPTRTYEQYF.

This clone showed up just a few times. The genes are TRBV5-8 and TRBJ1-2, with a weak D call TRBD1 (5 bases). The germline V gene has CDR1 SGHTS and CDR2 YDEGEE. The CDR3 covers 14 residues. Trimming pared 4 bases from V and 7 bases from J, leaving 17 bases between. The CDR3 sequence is CASSLRGRAGGYTF. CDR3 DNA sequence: TGTGCCAGCAGCCTCCGGGGGAGGGCAGGTGGCTACACCTTC.

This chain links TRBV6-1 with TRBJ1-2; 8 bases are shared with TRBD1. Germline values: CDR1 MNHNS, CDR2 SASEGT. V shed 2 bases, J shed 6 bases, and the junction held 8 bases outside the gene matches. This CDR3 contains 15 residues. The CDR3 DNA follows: TGTGCCAGCAGTGAAAAGAGACAGGGGTCCCATGGCTACACCTTC. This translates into CASSEKRQGSHGYTF.